This record covers a single TCR beta chain. What it binds is not known. This sample is drawn from a study of PD-1 blockade in classical Hodgkin lymphoma. Study conclusions and caveats: CD4+ but not CD8+ TCR diversity rose significantly by C4D1. Any patient who commenced nivolumab under 1 year after ASCT was excluded.

This CDR3 is 13 amino acids long. Germline values: CDR1 LNHDA, CDR2 SQIVND (reference sequence). The trim removed 5 bases at V and 6 bases at J, leaving 5 bases unmatched. Relapses following autologous stem cell transplantation were seen in all patients, with brentuximab vedotin exposure varying. Best response was recorded as complete response, partial response or progressive disease. TCRdb's copy holds only in-frame clones and misses some; the assay was immunoSEQ multiplex PCR. Of about 94,000 clones in the sample, roughly nine tenths were seen once. This clonotype was obtained from a human donor with classical Hodgkin lymphoma. The sequences come from peripheral blood mononuclear cells (PBMCs), collected before the second cycle of nivolumab. The chain joins TRBV19 to TRBJ1-1; 8 bases map to TRBD1. Here the CDR3 DNA reads TGTGCCAGTAGTTGGACAGGGCCGGCTGAAGCTTTCTTT. As protein: CASSWTGPAEAFF.